Sequencing of this T cell receptor (beta chain) was carried out in a study of shared clonotypes between healthy human individuals. General study results and limits: Few donors restricted represented genetic and exposure-history diversity. Sorted-subset sequencing was shown by rarefaction to be incomplete despite large depth. In this cohort, only blood was sampled, and tissue repertoires likely differ. Sequencing depth was predicted to influence how clonotypes are shared among donors.

This clone was observed a single time. The antigen is not known. CD45RO negativity and positive selection for CCR7 defined naive CD8 cells, a population that excluded terminally differentiated effector memory CD45RA+ cells. The data were produced by immunoSEQ multiplex PCR, yet TCRdb's version contains in-frame clones alone and is incomplete. The sample lists hundreds of thousands of clones, roughly 95% occurring once. Input material: naive CD8+ T cells sorted from blood. The source of this sequence is a woman aged 25 to 39 in good health.

Here the CDR3 reads CASSIAVGTNEKLFF. DNA for the CDR3: TGTGCCAGTAGTATAGCTGTAGGGACGAATGAAAAACTGTTTTTT. V gene TRBV19 combines with J gene TRBJ1-4; tentatively, D is TRBD1 (5 bases). CDR1 and CDR2 from the germline V gene are LNHDA and SQIVND (reference sequence). The V gene lost 1 base and the J gene lost 5 bases, with 11 bases spanning the gap. This CDR3 comprises 15 residues.